The source of this T cell receptor (beta chain) is a study of blood T cells in healthy people across ages. Sample-barcoded 5' priming and a J-beta primer mix drove a second PCR of roughly 7 to 11 cycles. TCRdb re-called the 5' RACE reads through MiXCR, storing one row per CDR3 protein. The table lists 1.5 million to 2 million distinct CDR3 sequences, 28% of them singletons, with roughly 8.2% in the top ten. Findings and limits, study-wide: Strong correlation existed between TCR beta diversity and naive T cell percentage. PBMC samples, being unsorted, prevented any conclusive comparison of naive and antigen-experienced cells.

As regards this clonotype: Its antigen remains unidentified.

Staff drew 9 to 10 milliliters of peripheral blood from each donor. This CDR3 has 15 amino acids. V gave up 10 bases and J gave up 0 bases, with 13 bases separating them. Germline loops: CDR1 SEHNR, CDR2 FQNEAQ (reference sequence). Source material: blood. The chain couples TRBV7-9 to TRBJ2-6; tentatively, D is TRBD1 or TRBD2 (6 bases each). This receptor was identified in a woman aged 25 to 45 in good health. CDR3: CATRGTPSGANVLTF. The CDR3, as DNA: TGTGCCACTCGGGGGACACCCTCTGGGGCCAACGTCCTGACTTTC.